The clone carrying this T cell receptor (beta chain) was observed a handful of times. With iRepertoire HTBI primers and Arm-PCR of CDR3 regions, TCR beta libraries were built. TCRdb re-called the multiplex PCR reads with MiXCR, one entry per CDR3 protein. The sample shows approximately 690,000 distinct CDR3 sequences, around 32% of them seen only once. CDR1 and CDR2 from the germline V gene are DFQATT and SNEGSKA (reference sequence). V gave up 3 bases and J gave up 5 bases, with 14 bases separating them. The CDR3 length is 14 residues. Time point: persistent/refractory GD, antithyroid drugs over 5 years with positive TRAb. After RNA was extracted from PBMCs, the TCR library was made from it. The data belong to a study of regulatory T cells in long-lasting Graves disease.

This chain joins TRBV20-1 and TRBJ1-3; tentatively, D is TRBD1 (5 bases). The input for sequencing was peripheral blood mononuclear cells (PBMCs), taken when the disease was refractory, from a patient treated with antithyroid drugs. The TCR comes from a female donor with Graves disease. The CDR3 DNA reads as TGCAGTGCTAGCAGCGGGGGGATCCGAAACACCATATATTTT. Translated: CSASSGGIRNTIYF.